The clone carrying this T cell receptor beta chain was recorded many times. Its specificity is unknown. The CDR3 is made up of 13 amino acids. CDR1 is MDHEN, CDR2 SYDVKM, per germline. V shed 7 bases and J shed 0 bases, with 6 bases lying between them. The CDR3 regions of TCR beta were amplified from RNA transcripts. HTBI primers were used for first-round RT-PCR of the TCR CDR3. TCRdb independently ran MiXCR on the multiplex PCR reads; one entry per CDR3 protein. The data hold approximately 370,000 distinct CDR3 sequences, with approximately 18% observed a single time. Patients with uncontrolled infections, other autoimmune diseases, pregnancy or lactation were excluded. This record belongs to a study of T cells in Graves' hyperthyroidism and ophthalmopathy. About the study: Peripheral blood was secured at the point of initial diagnosis, before any treatment. Study-wide findings and caveats: From stable hyperthyroidism, ophthalmopathy was separated by a 13 V-J model.

The source of this sequence is a woman in her twenties or thirties with Graves' hyperthyroidism that later progressed to Graves' ophthalmopathy. J is TRBJ2-2 and V is TRBV28; D call uncertain. The sample comprised blood. CDR3 nucleotide sequence: TGTGCCAGCACCTCTACGAACACCGGGGAGCTGTTTTTT. Protein: CASTSTNTGELFF.